This T cell receptor (beta chain) is drawn from a study of identical twins' blood T cells. The donors were healthy female monozygous twins, three pairs in total. Germline V gene lookup returns CDR1 DFQATT and CDR2 SNEGSKA (reference sequence). The germline V and J ends were trimmed by 1 base and 3 bases, with 13 bases remaining between them. The CDR3 spans 15 residues. In the case of this clonotype: The antigen is unknown.

MiXCR was run by TCRdb on the 5' RACE reads, yielding one entry per CDR3 protein. The repertoire has 350,000 to 400,000 distinct CDR3 sequences, over 25% of them found once; the top ten carry roughly 6.1%. Findings and limits, study-wide: Twins shared more top CDR3 clonotypes than unrelated donors did.

This receptor was taken from a woman between 18 and 55 years old in good health. Input material: PBMCs. The V and J genes are TRBV20-1 and TRBJ2-1, with D possibly matching TRBD2 (6 bases). CDR3 sequence (DNA): TGCAGTGCTAGAGTCGGTACGGGAGACTACAATGAGCAGTTCTTC. This codes for CSARVGTGDYNEQFF.